The sequence of this T cell receptor (beta chain) was determined in a study of shared clonotypes between healthy human individuals. Study information: Donors, aged 18 to 49, were a couple of women and a few men.

Generated by immunoSEQ multiplex PCR, the TCRdb table keeps only in-frame clones and is missing some. The sample contains 950,000 to 1,100,000 clones, 75% of which appear only once. In germline, CDR1 is MNHEY, CDR2 SVGAGI. V shed 4 bases and J shed 0 bases, with 6 bases lying between them. The CDR3 totals 13 residues. The gene calls are TRBV6-5 and TRBJ1-2; no definite D call. The sequence was collected from a man aged 18 to 30 in good health. Sequencing input: memory CD4+ T cells sorted from blood. The subset is: CD45RA-negative fraction. The CDR3 spells CASSSGANYGYTF. The CDR3 coding sequence is TGTGCCAGCAGTTCCGGTGCTAACTATGGCTACACCTTC.